This T cell receptor beta chain was sequenced in a study of technical replicates of blood from a handful of donors. TCRdb's table, derived via immunoSEQ multiplex PCR, lists solely in-frame clones and lacks some. The sample includes roughly 72,000 clones, around 90% seen only once; the top ten take about 0.4%. V lost 6 bases and J lost 8; bases outside the gene matches: 6. From germline, CDR1 is LNHDA and CDR2 SQIVND (reference sequence). This CDR3 comprises 13 residues. The chain employs TRBV19 and TRBJ2-2; 7 bases fit TRBD1. The specimen was T cells isolated from PBMCs. The clonotype originates from a human donor in good health. Written as DNA, the CDR3 is TGTGCCAGTAGACTCACAGGGGAGGGGGAGCTGTTTTTT. Translating gives CASRLTGEGELFF.